These 14 T cell receptor beta chains share one sample of origin, sequenced in a study of T cells in Graves' hyperthyroidism and ophthalmopathy. Amplified regions were TCR beta CDR3 sequences from RNA transcripts. The HTBI primer set served for first-round RT-PCR of the TCR CDR3. MiXCR was run by TCRdb on the multiplex PCR reads, yielding one entry per CDR3 protein. The repertoire includes some 770,000 distinct CDR3 sequences, around 17% of them detected once, and roughly 8% sits in the top ten. Material: blood. The source of these receptors is a man aged 18 to 29 with Graves' hyperthyroidism.

Points on this clonotype: A junction boundary mismatches the germline segment, possibly from a read error. The chain links TRBV7-9 to TRBJ2-7; D unclear. The CDR3 contains 12 residues. Germline lookup yields CDR1 SEHNR and CDR2 FQNEAQ (reference sequence). As DNA, the CDR3 is TGTGCCAACAGCTTGGACCAGAACGAGCAGTACTTC. Its translation is CANSLDQNEQYF.

This clonotype was seen more than once but under ten times. V usage is TRBV29-1 and J usage is TRBJ1-1; TRBD1 matches 7 bases. V trimming: 7 bases; J trimming: 5 bases; junction bases outside the gene matches: 13. The germline V gene encodes CDR1 SQVTM and CDR2 ANQGSEA. CDR3 length: 14 residues. CDR3 sequence (DNA): TGCAGCGCCCCAGGGGGGGGCTGGGAGACTGAAGCTTTCTTT. Protein product: CSAPGGGWETEAFF.

This clonotype was recorded at least ten times. This sequence joins TRBV20-1 and TRBJ1-1; 7 bases match TRBD1. J gave up 1 base and V 4 bases, and 6 bases lay outside the gene matches. From germline, CDR1 is DFQATT and CDR2 SNEGSKA (reference sequence). This CDR3 contains 14 residues. The CDR3 DNA reads as TGCAGTGCTACATTGAGGGACAGGAACACTGAAGCTTTCTTT. Its translation: CSATLRDRNTEAFF.

This chain connects TRBV5-1 to TRBJ2-5, with 10 bases fitting TRBD2. V gave up 2 bases and J gave up 4 bases; unmatched junction bases: 8. The CDR3 runs 16 residues. Germline assignment: CDR1 SGHRS and CDR2 YFSETQ. For the CDR3, the DNA is TGCGCCAGCAGCTTTGAAATAGCGGGAGGTGGAGAGACCCAGTACTTC. This encodes CASSFEIAGGGETQYF.

Comment on this clonotype: A read error is possible here, since a much larger clone lies one base away. This chain links TRBV3-1 with TRBJ2-1, with 7 bases identical to TRBD2. In germline, CDR1 is LGHDT, CDR2 YNNKEL (reference sequence). This CDR3 contains 15 residues. The V and J ends lost 6 bases and 8 bases, in that order; junction bases with no gene match: 13. The CDR3 DNA reads as TGTGCCAGCAGGCAAACTAGCGCCCAAGGGGATGAGCAGTTCTTC. Its translation: CASRQTSAQGDEQFF.

At least ten counts were recorded for this clonotype. The chain couples TRBV29-1 to TRBJ2-3, with D possibly TRBD1 on 5 matching bases. In germline, CDR1 is SQVTM, CDR2 ANQGSEA. V lost 6 bases, J lost 4 bases, and 8 bases lay in between. CDR3 length: 11 residues. The CDR3 loop reads CSVRGADTQYF. DNA for the CDR3: TGCAGCGTAAGGGGTGCAGATACGCAGTATTTT.

This clonotype was recorded at least ten times. V and J are TRBV7-9 and TRBJ1-2, with unresolved D. The CDR3 totals 14 residues. Germline V gene lookup returns CDR1 SEHNR and CDR2 FQNEAQ (reference sequence). The V end lost 2 bases, the J end lost 0 bases, and 7 bases lay between the germline ends. CDR3 bases: TGTGCCAGCAGCTTACAGAGTACTAACTATGGCTACACCTTC. Translation: CASSLQSTNYGYTF.

Many counts were recorded for this clonotype. This chain links TRBV28 with TRBJ2-7, with 13 bases identical to TRBD2. The CDR3 totals 15 residues. The germline gives CDR1 MDHEN, CDR2 SYDVKM. The V and J ends lost 5 bases and 2 bases, in that order; junction bases with no gene match: 3. CDR3 bases: TGTGCCAGCAGTCTTACTAGCGGGAGGGCCTACGAGCAGTACTTC. This gives the protein CASSLTSGRAYEQYF.

This chain joins TRBV6-1 and TRBJ2-7; D is unresolved. Germline assignment: CDR1 MNHNS and CDR2 SASEGT. Trimming stripped 6 bases from V and 2 bases from J, with 11 bases between. This CDR3 contains 13 residues. Here the CDR3 reads CASRVKEPYEQYF. Here the CDR3 DNA reads TGTGCCAGCAGGGTTAAAGAGCCCTACGAGCAGTACTTC.

This clonotype has at least ten counts. The chain joins TRBV12-3 or TRBV12-4 to TRBJ1-4; D is ambiguous. The V end was cut by 6 bases, the J end by 8 bases, with 10 bases between. This CDR3 has 12 amino acids. DNA of the CDR3: TGTGCCAGCAGCCTGTTGGGGGAAAAACTGTTTTTT. Translation: CASSLLGEKLFF.

This clonotype was observed a handful of times. The rearrangement uses TRBV28 and TRBJ1-4, with D perhaps matching TRBD1 (5 bases). Germline V gene lookup returns CDR1 MDHEN and CDR2 SYDVKM. V was pared by 5 bases and J by 7 bases, with 17 bases between. The CDR3 consists of 15 residues. CDR3: CASSKPTGDGEKLFF. CDR3 bases: TGTGCCAGCAGTAAACCCACGGGGGACGGTGAAAAACTGTTTTTT.

This chain uses TRBV7-2 with TRBJ1-6, with 7 bases that match TRBD1. Trimming took 6 bases from V and 9 from J; bases not matched to a gene: 8. Germline lookup yields CDR1 SGHTA and CDR2 FQGNSA. The CDR3 totals 14 residues. CDR3 residues: CASRSTGVTSPLHF. The CDR3 nucleotides read TGTGCCAGCAGAAGTACAGGGGTCACTTCACCCCTCCACTTT.

This clonotype came up many times. The chain recombines TRBV12-3 or TRBV12-4 with TRBJ2-3; D call uncertain. The V and J ends lost 6 bases and 6 bases respectively, with 13 bases between them. CDR3 size: 13 residues. The CDR3 spells CASSSPRTDTQYF. In nucleotides, the CDR3 is TGTGCCAGCAGCTCCCCCCGGACGGATACGCAGTATTTT.

This clonotype has a handful of counts. V gene TRBV20-1 combines with J gene TRBJ1-1, with D perhaps TRBD1 (6 bases). The CDR3 contains 15 residues. In germline, CDR1 is DFQATT, CDR2 SNEGSKA (reference sequence). Trimming stripped 1 base from V and 5 bases from J, with 17 bases between. The CDR3 DNA is TGCAGTGCTAGAGCGACAGGTGGGCGAACGACTGAAGCTTTCTTT. It specifies CSARATGGRTTEAFF.